This T cell receptor (beta chain) was profiled in a study of cytomegalovirus exposure and HLA in healthy donors. Whole-study context: Of the donors genotyped, several hundred in all, less than 90% fell in the Caucasian-associated ancestry cluster. Study-level results: Later, TCR association rates were found to vary by HLA locus, highest for DRB1 and lowest for HLA-C. Excluded: some indistinguishable V segments such as TRBV6-2 and TRBV6-3.

PCR was performed using 60 Vbeta and 13 Jbeta primers. Here immunoSEQ multiplex PCR was the method, and the copy in TCRdb shows in-frame clones only, minus some. The sample lists fewer than 100,000 clones; approximately 7.7% were seen once. Germline V gives CDR1 SGHRS, CDR2 YFSETQ. This CDR3 spans 18 amino acids. The V and J ends lost 0 bases and 2 bases, in that order; junction bases with no gene match: 7. A word on this clone: Antigen specificity is unknown.

This receptor was obtained from a man aged 45-65 years in good health and CMV-seronegative. The sequencing sample was made of PBMCs. The chain couples TRBV5-1 to TRBJ2-3, with 12 positions matching TRBD2. The CDR3 loop reads CASSLVASGGGYTDTQYF. DNA of the CDR3: TGCGCCAGCAGCTTGGTGGCTAGCGGGGGGGGGTACACAGATACGCAGTATTTT.